Each of the 9 T cell receptor beta chains below was sequenced from the same sample in a study of T cell responses to AZD1222 COVID-19 vaccine. Generated by immunoSEQ multiplex PCR, the TCRdb table keeps only in-frame clones and is missing some. This sample yields approximately 98,000 clones, of which 86% are seen a single time; 2.5% to 4% belongs to the top ten. The sequences come from peripheral blood, collected on day 0 of AZD1222 vaccination. The receptors originated from an adult in good health.

This clone has just one count. The CDR3 DNA sequence: TGTGCCAGCAGTGGGACAGGACCAGAAAAACTGTTTTTT. Translation: CASSGTGPEKLFF. The chain carries TRBV2 and TRBJ1-4; 7 bases are a match to TRBD1. V gave up 4 bases and J gave up 8 bases; unmatched junction bases: 4. The CDR3 sequence is 13 residues long. Germline values: CDR1 SNHLY, CDR2 FYNNEI.

V and J are TRBV7-2 and TRBJ2-3; 10 positions match TRBD2. The V gene end was trimmed by 6 bases and the J gene end by 5 bases; junction bases not matched to a gene: 8. The germline CDR1 and CDR2 sequences are SGHTA and FQGNSA. The CDR3 is made up of 15 amino acids. The CDR3 loop reads CASRYSGGAGDTQYF. In DNA form, the CDR3 reads TGTGCCAGCAGATACAGCGGGGGGGCCGGAGATACGCAGTATTTT.

The genes are TRBV30 and TRBJ1-6; a weak D match, TRBD1 (6 bases). The length of the CDR3 is 15 residues. CDR1 and CDR2 (germline): GTSNPN, SVGIG (reference sequence). V lost 4 bases to trimming and J lost 9 bases, with 19 bases between them. The CDR3, as DNA: TGTGCCTGGACCGGGGGCCAGGGGCTTGTTTCACCCCTCCACTTT. Amino acids: CAWTGGQGLVSPLHF.

V usage is TRBV28 and J usage is TRBJ2-2, with TRBD2 matching 7 bases. CDR1 and CDR2 (germline): MDHEN, SYDVKM. This CDR3 is 15 amino acids long. Unmatched junction bases numbered 7, after V lost 6 bases and J lost 3 bases. CDR3 residues: CASSLGGVHTGELFF. CDR3 in DNA: TGTGCCAGCAGCCTTGGGGGGGTCCACACCGGGGAGCTGTTTTTT.

The rearrangement uses TRBV7-9 and TRBJ1-1; 11 bases are shared with TRBD1. The CDR3 has 15 amino acids. The junction had 6 bases not matched to a gene; V was cut back by 5 bases and J by 4 bases. Germline loops: CDR1 SEHNR, CDR2 FQNEAQ (reference sequence). CDR3 in amino acids: CASSVTGTGGTEAFF. The DNA of the CDR3 is TGTGCCAGCAGCGTTACCGGGACAGGGGGCACTGAAGCTTTCTTT.

The chain has TRBV5-1 and TRBJ1-1; D may be TRBD1 (5 bases). CDR3 length: 16 amino acids. Germline V CDR1 and CDR2: SGHRS, YFSETQ. Trimming shortened V by 4 bases and J by 4 bases, and 20 bases separated the two germline ends. CDR3 DNA sequence: TGCGCCAGCAGCGCGGTCGGGTGGGGCGCTTTCACTGAAGCTTTCTTT. The encoded protein is CASSAVGWGAFTEAFF. The entire variable domain, with the rest obtained from reference TRBV5-1 and TRBJ1-1, is as follows: KAGVTQTPRYLIKTRGQQVTLSCSPISGHRSVSWYQQTPGQGLQFLFEYFSETQRNKGNFPGRFSGRQFSNSRSEMNVSTLELGDSALYLCASSAVGWGAFTEAFFGQGTRLTVV.

This chain joins TRBV6-5 and TRBJ1-2; D call uncertain. The CDR3 sequence is 13 residues long. Germline V gene sequence: CDR1 MNHEY, CDR2 SVGAGI. Trimming removed 6 bases at V and 6 bases at J, with 14 bases between. CDR3 in amino acids: CASRISVKNGYTF. The CDR3 DNA sequence: TGTGCCAGCAGAATTTCAGTAAAGAATGGCTACACCTTC.

This chain joins TRBV6-6 and TRBJ1-1, with D maybe TRBD1 (5 bases). The CDR3 totals 16 residues. Germline V gives CDR1 MNHNY, CDR2 SVGAGI (reference sequence). Trimming took 6 bases from V and 1 from J, leaving 18 bases between them. CDR3 sequence: CASSWGAEGANTEAFF. The CDR3 bases are TGTGCCAGCAGCTGGGGCGCGGAAGGGGCGAACACTGAAGCTTTCTTT.

This chain uses TRBV6-2 or TRBV6-3 with TRBJ1-4; D is uncertain. The CDR3 covers 15 residues. Per the germline V gene, CDR1 is MNHEY and CDR2 is SVGEGT. V was trimmed by 6 bases and J by 3 bases, leaving 14 bases between them. The CDR3 loop is CASSRRSGSNEKLFF. CDR3 coding DNA: TGTGCCAGCAGCCGTCGTTCGGGGTCTAATGAAAAACTGTTTTTT.